The T cell receptor (beta chain) under discussion was sequenced for a study of T cells in Graves' hyperthyroidism and ophthalmopathy. The overall study: Before treatment of any kind, peripheral blood was taken at initial diagnosis. Study observations and caveats: Ophthalmopathy was separated from stable hyperthyroidism by a 13 V-J model.

This clonotype was seen at least ten times. Its antigen remains unidentified. Uncontrolled infection, other autoimmune disease, pregnancy or lactation disqualified patients from enrolment. Per the germline V gene, CDR1 is DFQATT and CDR2 is SNEGSKA (reference sequence). V shed 6 bases and J 2 bases; nucleotides not matched to a gene: 6. This CDR3 is 13 amino acids long. Authors of the study amplified TCR beta CDR3 regions from RNA transcripts. TCR CDR3 regions were first amplified by RT-PCR with HTBI primers. TCRdb reprocessed the multiplex PCR reads with MiXCR, giving one entry per CDR3 protein. The sample has 500,000 to 550,000 distinct CDR3 sequences, roughly 20% seen once.

The source of this sequence is a man aged 18 to 29 with Graves' hyperthyroidism. Source material: blood. This chain uses TRBV20-1 with TRBJ1-2; 7 positions match TRBD1. The CDR3 reads CSAYRGANYGYTF. CDR3 in DNA: TGCAGTGCGTACAGGGGAGCAAACTATGGCTACACCTTC.